This record concerns one T cell receptor (beta chain) sequence. One end of the junction fails to match germline, which may point to a read error. This sample was taken from a study of blood T cell repertoires in COVID-19. CDR1 and CDR2 (germline): SEHNR, FQNEAQ (reference sequence). The length of the CDR3 is 16 residues. Using immunoSEQ multiplex PCR, the repertoire was profiled, and TCRdb retains in-frame clones only, with some absent. The sample has 270,000 or so clones, approximately 89% seen once; the top ten hold roughly 3%. This sequence originates from a woman aged 18-29 years who had recovered from COVID-19. Sequencing was performed on PBMCs or T cells enriched from blood (not recorded which). V and J are TRBV7-9 and TRBJ2-1; 7 positions agree with TRBD1. The CDR3 loop reads CASSLEGAYPRDEQFF. The CDR3 bases are TGTGCCAGCAGTTTAGAGGGGGCCTACCCCCGCGATGAGCAGTTCTTC.